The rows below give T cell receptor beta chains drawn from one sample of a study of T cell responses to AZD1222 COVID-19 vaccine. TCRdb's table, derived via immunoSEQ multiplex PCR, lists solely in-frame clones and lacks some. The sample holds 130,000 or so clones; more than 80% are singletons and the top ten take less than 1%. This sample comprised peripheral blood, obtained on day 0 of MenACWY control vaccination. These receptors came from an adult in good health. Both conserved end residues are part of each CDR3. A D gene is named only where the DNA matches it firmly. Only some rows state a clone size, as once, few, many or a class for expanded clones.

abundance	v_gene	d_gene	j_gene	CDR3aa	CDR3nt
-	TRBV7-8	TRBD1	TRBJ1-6	CASKYRGTGGRNSPLHF	TGTGCCAGCAAATACCGTGGGACAGGGGGCCGGAATTCACCCCTCCACTTT
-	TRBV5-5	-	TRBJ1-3	CASSPDRPERSGNTIYF	TGTGCCAGCAGCCCCGACAGACCCGAACGCTCTGGAAACACCATATATTTT
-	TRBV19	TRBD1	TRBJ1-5	CASSIPGGGNQPQHF	TGTGCCAGTAGTATCCCAGGGGGTGGCAATCAGCCCCAGCATTTT
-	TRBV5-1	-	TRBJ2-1	CASSPSSQRYNEQFF	TGCGCCAGCAGCCCGTCCTCTCAGCGATACAATGAGCAGTTCTTC
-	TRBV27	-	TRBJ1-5	CASSSRGASQPQHF	TGTGCCAGCAGTTCCCGGGGGGCGAGTCAGCCCCAGCATTTT
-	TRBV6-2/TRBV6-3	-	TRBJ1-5	CASSYPGDKRPQHF	TGTGCCAGCAGTTACCCAGGGGACAAGCGACCCCAGCATTTT
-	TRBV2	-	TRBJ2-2	CASKRQEGTGELFF	TGTGCCAGCAAGAGACAGGAGGGAACCGGGGAGCTGTTTTTT
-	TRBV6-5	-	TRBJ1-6	CASSYIGGYNSPLHF	TGTGCCAGCAGTTACATCGGAGGGTATAATTCACCCCTCCACTTT
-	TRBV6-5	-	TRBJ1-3	CAIWGGNTIYF	TGTGCCATTTGGGGGGGAAACACCATATATTTT
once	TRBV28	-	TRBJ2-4	CASSPGTIGNIQYF	TGTGCCAGCAGTCCCGGGACAATCGGAAACATTCAGTACTTC
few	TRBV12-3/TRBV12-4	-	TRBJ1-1	CASTLTGEAFF	TGTGCCAGCACCTTGACAGGTGAAGCTTTCTTT
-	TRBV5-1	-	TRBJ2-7	CASSLVAGVAEQYF	TGCGCCAGCAGCTTGGTTGCAGGGGTGGCCGAGCAGTACTTC
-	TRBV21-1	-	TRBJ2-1	CASSNGSGGDNEQFF	TGTGCCAGCAGCAATGGTAGCGGGGGGGACAATGAGCAGTTCTTC
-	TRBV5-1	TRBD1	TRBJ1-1	CASRSTGKNTEAFF	TGCGCCAGCAGATCGACAGGGAAGAACACTGAAGCTTTCTTT
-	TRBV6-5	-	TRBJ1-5	CASKTGNQPQHF	TGTGCCAGCAAAACCGGCAATCAGCCCCAGCATTTT
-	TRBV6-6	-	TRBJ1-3	CASSYSGDITGNTIYF	TGTGCCAGCAGTTACTCAGGGGACATCACTGGAAACACCATATATTTT
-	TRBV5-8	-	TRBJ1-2	CASSLGSLGGYGYTF	TGTGCCAGCAGCTTGGGGTCCCTAGGGGGCTATGGCTACACCTTC
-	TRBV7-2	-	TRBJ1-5	CASSILRDQPQHF	TGTGCCAGCAGCATACTTCGGGATCAGCCCCAGCATTTT
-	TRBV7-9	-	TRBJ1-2	CASSDQGNYGYTF	TGTGCCAGCAGCGACCAGGGAAACTATGGCTACACCTTC
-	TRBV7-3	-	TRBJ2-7	CASSLTPQGSEQYF	TGTGCCAGCAGCTTAACCCCGCAGGGGAGCGAGCAGTACTTC
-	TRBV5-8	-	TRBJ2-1	CASSLIGLNEQFF	TGTGCCAGCAGCTTGATCGGGTTGAATGAGCAGTTCTTC
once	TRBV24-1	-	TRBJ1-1	CATGGGDTEAFF	TGTGCCACCGGCGGGGGGGACACTGAAGCTTTCTTT
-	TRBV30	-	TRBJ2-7	CAWSNAAYEQYF	TGTGCCTGGAGTAACGCAGCCTACGAGCAGTACTTC
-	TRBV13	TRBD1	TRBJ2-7	CASSRDRGVNEQYF	TGTGCCAGCAGCCGGGACAGGGGAGTCAACGAGCAGTACTTC
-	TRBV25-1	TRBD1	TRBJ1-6	CASSTRTGGDLHF	TGTGCCAGCAGTACCCGGACAGGTGGGGACCTCCACTTT
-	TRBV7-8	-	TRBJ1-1	CASSLARGEAFF	TGTGCCAGCAGCTTAGCCAGGGGTGAAGCTTTCTTT
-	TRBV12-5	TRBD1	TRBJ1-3	CASGLGTGVGNTIYF	TGTGCTAGTGGTTTGGGGACAGGGGTTGGAAACACCATATATTTT
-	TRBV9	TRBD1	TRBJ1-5	CASSVAGGQPQHF	TGTGCCAGCAGCGTTGCAGGGGGCCAGCCCCAGCATTTT
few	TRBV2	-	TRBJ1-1	CASSAAFRSEAFF	TGTGCCAGCAGTGCGGCCTTTAGGTCTGAAGCTTTCTTT
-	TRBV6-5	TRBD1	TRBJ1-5	CACAGGVSNQPQHF	TGTGCCTGCGCAGGGGGCGTGAGCAATCAGCCCCAGCATTTT
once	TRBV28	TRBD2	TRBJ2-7	CASTSGTSAYEQYF	TGTGCCAGCACCTCAGGGACTAGCGCCTACGAGCAGTACTTC
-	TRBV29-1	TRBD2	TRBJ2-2	CSVEDNWGLAGGTGELFF	TGCAGCGTTGAAGATAATTGGGGACTAGCGGGGGGGACCGGGGAGCTGTTTTTT
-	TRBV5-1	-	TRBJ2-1	CASSLEPPEAYNEQFF	TGCGCCAGCAGCTTGGAACCTCCCGAGGCCTACAATGAGCAGTTCTTC
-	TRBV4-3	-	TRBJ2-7	CASSQEGRGEYEQYF	TGCGCCAGCAGCCAAGAAGGGCGCGGTGAGTACGAGCAGTACTTC
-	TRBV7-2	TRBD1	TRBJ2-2	CASRQGNTGELFF	TGTGCCAGTAGACAGGGGAACACCGGGGAGCTGTTTTTT
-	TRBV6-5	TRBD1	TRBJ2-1	CASSYPQTGYNEQFF	TGTGCCAGCAGTTACCCTCAGACAGGGTACAATGAGCAGTTCTTC
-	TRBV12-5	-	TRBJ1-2	CASGLVGEGAVNYGYTF	TGTGCTAGTGGTTTGGTAGGAGAAGGGGCGGTTAACTATGGCTACACCTTC
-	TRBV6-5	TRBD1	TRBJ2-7	CASSTTGGLGEQYF	TGTGCCAGCAGTACGACAGGGGGTCTGGGAGAGCAGTACTTC
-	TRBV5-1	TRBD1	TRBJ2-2	CASRGQGIDTGELFF	TGCGCCAGCAGGGGACAGGGGATTGACACCGGGGAGCTGTTTTTT
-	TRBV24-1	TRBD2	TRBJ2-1	CATFPGLAGSLDYNEQFF	TGTGCCACCTTTCCGGGACTAGCGGGAAGTTTAGACTACAATGAGCAGTTCTTC
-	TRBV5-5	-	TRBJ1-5	CASSLEQFPSNQPQHF	TGTGCCAGCAGCTTGGAACAGTTCCCTAGCAATCAGCCCCAGCATTTT
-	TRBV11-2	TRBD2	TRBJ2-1	CASSLGKTSGSSYNEQFF	TGTGCCAGCAGCTTAGGAAAAACTAGCGGGAGCTCCTACAATGAGCAGTTCTTC
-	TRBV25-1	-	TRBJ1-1	CASSDLQGRNTEAFF	TGTGCCAGCAGTGACTTACAGGGAAGGAACACTGAAGCTTTCTTT
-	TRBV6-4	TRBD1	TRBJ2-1	CASSEGTGSHNEQFF	TGTGCCAGCAGTGAGGGGACAGGGTCCCACAATGAGCAGTTCTTC
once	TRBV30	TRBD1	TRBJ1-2	CAWRKSGGSYGYTF	TGTGCCTGGAGGAAGTCAGGGGGCAGCTATGGCTACACCTTC
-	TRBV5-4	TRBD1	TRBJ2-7	CASSPPGTDSYEQYF	TGTGCCAGCAGCCCACCCGGGACAGACTCCTACGAGCAGTACTTC
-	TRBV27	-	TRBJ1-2	CASSSSGRANYGYTF	-
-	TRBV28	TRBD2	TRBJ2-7	CASSSLAGGNYEQYF	TGTGCCAGCAGTTCTCTAGCGGGAGGGAACTACGAGCAGTACTTC
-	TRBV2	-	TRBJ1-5	CASSYRDQPQHF	TGTGCCAGCAGTTACAGGGATCAGCCCCAGCATTTT
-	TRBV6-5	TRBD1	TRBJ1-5	CASSYNRGSNQPQHF	TGTGCCAGCAGTTACAACAGGGGGAGCAATCAGCCCCAGCATTTT
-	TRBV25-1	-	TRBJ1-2	CASSQLDTPGYTF	TGTGCCAGCAGTCAACTAGATACTCCTGGCTACACCTTC
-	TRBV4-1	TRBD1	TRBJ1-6	CASSQPRRDSSLQDSPLHF	TGCGCCAGCAGCCAACCTCGCCGGGACAGTTCCTTACAAGATTCACCCCTCCACTTT
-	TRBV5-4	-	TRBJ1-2	CASSYLDRPNYGYTF	TGTGCCAGCAGTTATCTTGACAGACCTAACTATGGCTACACCTTC
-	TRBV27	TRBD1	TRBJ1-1	CASSPRQGYVGVEAFF	TGTGCCAGCAGTCCCAGACAGGGTTATGTTGGTGTTGAAGCTTTCTTT
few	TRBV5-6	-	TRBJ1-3	CASSLAPYSGNTIYF	TGTGCCAGCAGCTTGGCCCCTTACTCTGGAAACACCATATATTTT
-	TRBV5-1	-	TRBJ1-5	CASSLGTGGNQPQHF	TGCGCCAGCAGCTTGGGCACCGGTGGCAATCAGCCCCAGCATTTT
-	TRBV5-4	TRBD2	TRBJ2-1	CASSLVPSGTNNEQFF	TGTGCCAGCAGCTTGGTTCCTAGCGGGACAAACAATGAGCAGTTCTTC
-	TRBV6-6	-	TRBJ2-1	CASSSWGNEQFF	TGTGCCAGCAGTTCGTGGGGAAATGAGCAGTTCTTC
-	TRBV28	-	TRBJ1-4	CASTKTGTGAHEKLFF	TGTGCCAGCACCAAAACAGGGACGGGAGCGCATGAAAAACTGTTTTTT